Detailed here is one TCR beta chain. Its antigen is still unknown. Profiled with immunoSEQ multiplex PCR; TCRdb holds only in-frame clones, not every one. The table records some 80,000 clones, around 96% of them present only once. This sample is part of a study of cytomegalovirus exposure and HLA in healthy donors. Study-wide results and limits: Rare TCR sequences dominated, though some public TCRs recurred in many donors.

CDR1 and CDR2 from the germline V gene are MNHEY and SVGAGI. V was pared by 2 bases and J by 6 bases, with 5 bases between. This CDR3 contains 12 residues. The receptor was derived from a young woman in good health and CMV-seronegative. The material sequenced was PBMCs. The chain combines TRBV6-5 with TRBJ2-1, with D hard to call. CDR3 sequence: CASSYAGNEQFF. CDR3 DNA sequence: TGTGCCAGCAGTTACGCCGGCAATGAGCAGTTCTTC.